This T cell receptor beta chain comes out of a study of Ad26.COV2.S vaccination and SARS-CoV-2 variants. As concerns this clone: Its antigen is not identified.

Treatment described: some 20 received Ad26.COV2.S at low or high dose, single or two shots; about 5 received placebo; per-sample allocation not given. Collection of the samples took place on day 63 after the first injection of vaccine or placebo. Whoever gave the sample was an adult aged 18-55 years in Boston. Vaccination used an Ad26 vector expressing Wuhan-strain SARS-CoV-2 spike. The method was immunoSEQ multiplex PCR; TCRdb's version includes in-frame clones alone and lacks a portion of them. The sample records about 350,000 clones, 85% being singletons. The germline V gene encodes CDR1 ENHRY and CDR2 SYGVKD. The CDR3 has 15 amino acids. Trimming removed 6 bases from V and 7 bases from J; junction bases left unmatched: 10. The study's findings and limits: Substantial breadth in spike-specific CD8+ and CD4+ T cell responses was reportedly seen after vaccination. Vaccinees and placebo recipients showed similar non-spike TCR breadth.

The source of this sequence is a person aged 18-60 years who received the Ad26.COV2.S COVID-19 vaccine or a placebo. The rearrangement links TRBV10-3 to TRBJ2-1, with 9 bases matching TRBD2. The sequences come from peripheral blood, collected in a trial of Ad26.COV2.S vaccine versus placebo. The CDR3 DNA follows: TGTGCCATCAGGGGGACCGGGACTAGCAGGAATGAGCAGTTCTTC. The encoded protein is CAIRGTGTSRNEQFF.